The T cell receptor (beta chain) described here comes from a study of OX40 agonist ivuxolimab in advanced cancers. Study as a whole: Each patient was given ivuxolimab into a vein every 2 weeks, at 0.01 to 10 mg/kg. Participants, 65% to 85% male, averaged roughly 59 years of age, ranging from 23 to 79. Findings and limits, study-wide: Patients with a partial response at 0.1-3.0 mg/kg had among the lowest clonal expansion. There was clonal expansion of CD4+ and CD8+ blood T cells by week 6 at 0.1 to 3.0 mg/kg.

As to this clone: What it binds is unknown.

CDR1 is SGHRS, CDR2 YFSETQ, per germline. The ends lost 5 bases at V and 3 bases at J; junction bases unmatched: 7. The CDR3 covers 15 residues. The method was immunoSEQ multiplex PCR; TCRdb's version includes in-frame clones alone and lacks a portion of them. The table shows 55,000 to 85,000 clones, with under 90% occurring only once. Sequencing was performed on CD4+ or CD8+ T cells sorted from blood, taken in a trial of the OX40 agonist ivuxolimab. This TCR was recovered from an adult with an advanced solid tumor such as melanoma, head and neck, liver or kidney cancer. The rearrangement uses TRBV5-1 and TRBJ2-1, with TRBD2 matching 8 bases. CDR3 sequence reads: CASRSAGTSYNEQFF. Here the CDR3 DNA reads TGCGCCAGCAGATCCGCCGGGACTAGCTACAATGAGCAGTTCTTC.